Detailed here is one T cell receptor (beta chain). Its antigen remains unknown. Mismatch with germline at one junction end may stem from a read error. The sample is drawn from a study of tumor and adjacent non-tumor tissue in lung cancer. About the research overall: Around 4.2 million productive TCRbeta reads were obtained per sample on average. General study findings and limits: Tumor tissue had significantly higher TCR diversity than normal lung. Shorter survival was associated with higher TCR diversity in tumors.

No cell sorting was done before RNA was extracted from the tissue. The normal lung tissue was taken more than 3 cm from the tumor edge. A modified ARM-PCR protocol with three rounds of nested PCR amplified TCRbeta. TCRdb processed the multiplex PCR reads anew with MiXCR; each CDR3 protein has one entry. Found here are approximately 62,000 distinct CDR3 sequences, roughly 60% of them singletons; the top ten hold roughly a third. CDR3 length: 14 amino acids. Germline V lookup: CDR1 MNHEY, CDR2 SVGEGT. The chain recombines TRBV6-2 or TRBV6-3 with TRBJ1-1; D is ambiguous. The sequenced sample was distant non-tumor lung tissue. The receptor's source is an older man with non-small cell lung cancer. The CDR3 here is CTSCYKGAETEAFF. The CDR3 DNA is TGTACCAGCTGTTACAAGGGCGCGGAAACTGAAGCTTTCTTT.